This is a list of T cell receptor beta chains from one sample in a study of cytomegalovirus exposure and HLA in healthy donors. The assay was immunoSEQ multiplex PCR, and TCRdb's table has in-frame clones only and misses some. The sample consists of approximately 190,000 clones, roughly four fifths of them appearing once. Sequencing was performed on PBMCs. The receptors were sampled from a woman between 18 and 29 years old in good health and CMV-seronegative. The conserved cysteine and the conserved F or W are not part of the CDR3 here.

J	V	CDR3
TRBJ1-2	TRBV30	AWSLGTDFGDT
TRBJ1-4	TRBV6-5	ASSYFGTGREKLF
TRBJ2-1	TRBV2	ASSREFYNEQF
TRBJ1-2	TRBV27	ASSSNPGGGDYGYT
TRBJ2-7	TRBV1	TSSRDKGPYEQY
TRBJ2-7	TRBV7-2	ASSLVLTREGDEQY
TRBJ2-2	TRBV10-3	AISEETGVYTGELF
-	TRBV5-1	ASSLGDYEQY
TRBJ1-1	TRBV9	ASSATRGANTEAF
TRBJ2-2	TRBV6-4	ASGGEQGSGELF
TRBJ1-2	TRBV6-4	ASLDRGANYGYT
TRBJ1-5	TRBV7-2	ASSFSTGGGPQH
TRBJ2-7	TRBV7-2	ASRATSGPFEQY
TRBJ2-7	TRBV14	ASSPIKSPGFHEQY
TRBJ2-7	TRBV15	ATSSTGQGYEQY
TRBJ2-7	TRBV5-4	ASSLGPGTGAYEQY
TRBJ2-7	TRBV7-9	ASQTGQGKPYEQY
TRBJ2-7	TRBV5-1	ASASGQGPEQY
TRBJ1-1	TRBV6-5	ASSYQAGNTEAF
TRBJ2-7	TRBV6-5	ASSPPDSSSYEQY
TRBJ2-7	TRBV11-1	ASSLLRSSYEQY
TRBJ2-1	TRBV6-5	ASSYEGSSYNEQF
TRBJ2-1	TRBV7-9	ASNGDFNNEQF
TRBJ2-5	TRBV28	ASSQRGAGEVMRETQY
TRBJ2-7	TRBV28	ASSSPGRGLKYEQY
TRBJ2-3	TRBV27	ASSHSPDTQY
TRBJ2-1	TRBV27	ASSPFLLAGEGF
TRBJ2-3	TRBV5-6	ASSRSGTDTQY
TRBJ1-2	TRBV19	ASSIGTAIYGYT
TRBJ1-1	TRBV2	ASSAGGQGLWVF
TRBJ2-5	TRBV5-1	ASFGQTQETQY
TRBJ1-2	TRBV19	ASSTFDGQENYGYT
TRBJ1-1	TRBV5-1	ASSSQHRSDGTEAF
TRBJ1-2	TRBV5-1	ASSSITRESRGGTRGYT
TRBJ2-3	TRBV7-9	ASSLDGTSGRTDTQY
TRBJ1-2	TRBV28	RTHRQGRTGKEDYGYT
TRBJ2-4	TRBV2	ASSEREILY
TRBJ2-2	TRBV5-6	ASSLVEGELF
TRBJ1-1	TRBV5-8	ASSRTIAEGWGAEAF
TRBJ2-7	TRBV5-6	ASSLVGTLHYEQY
TRBJ2-5	TRBV9	ASSVTLAGDAETQY